Shown below are 24 T cell receptor beta chains from a single sample sequenced in a study of Ad26.COV2.S vaccination and SARS-CoV-2 variants. This table comes from immunoSEQ multiplex PCR, and its TCRdb copy is limited to in-frame clones, with some not included. The sample has around 300,000 clones; roughly 90% are singletons. Treatment meaning: about 20 received Ad26.COV2.S at low or high dose, single or two shots; roughly five received placebo; per-sample allocation not given. Following the first vaccine or placebo injection, samples were taken on day 63. Sample: peripheral blood, taken in a trial of Ad26.COV2.S vaccine versus placebo. These TCRs come from a person between 18 and 65 years old who received the Ad26.COV2.S COVID-19 vaccine or a placebo.

The chain recombines TRBV5-4 with TRBJ1-5; D unresolved. V dropped 4 bases and J dropped 2 bases, with 10 bases sitting between them. The CDR3 spans 14 residues. Germline V lookup: CDR1 SGHNT, CDR2 YYREEE (reference sequence). The CDR3 region has the DNA TGTGCCAGCAGCCTGAAGGGCGGCAATCAGCCCCAGCATTTT. Its translation is CASSLKGGNQPQHF.

The sample holds a few counts of this clone. CDR3 DNA: TGTGCCAGCAGTGGCAGGGCCCACTCTGGAAACACCATATATTTT. The encoded protein is CASSGRAHSGNTIYF. V usage is TRBV27 and J usage is TRBJ1-3; TRBD1 might be the D (5 bases). The CDR3 contains 15 residues. V lost 5 bases to trimming and J lost 0 bases, with 11 bases between them. Germline assignment: CDR1 MNHEY and CDR2 SMNVEV (reference sequence).

The gene calls are TRBV6-2 or TRBV6-3 and TRBJ2-3; the match to TRBD2 covers 9 bases. V shed 2 bases and J 2 bases; nucleotides not matched to a gene: 5. The CDR3 consists of 16 residues. The germline gives CDR1 MNHEY, CDR2 SVGEGT. CDR3 sequence: CASSYVIAGDTDTQYF. CDR3 DNA sequence: TGTGCCAGCAGTTACGTGATAGCGGGGGACACAGATACGCAGTATTTT.

The genes are TRBV15 and TRBJ2-7; the D gene is possibly TRBD1 (5 bases). Germline V gene lookup returns CDR1 LNHNV and CDR2 YYDKDF (reference sequence). This CDR3 has 15 residues. V shed 3 bases and J shed 3 bases, with 15 bases lying between them. CDR3 sequence reads: CATSRELAGYYEQYV. CDR3 coding DNA: TGTGCCACCAGCAGGGAGCTGGCAGGGTACTACGAGCAGTACGTC.

This chain links TRBV4-3 with TRBJ2-3, with unresolved D. V lost 0 bases and J lost 0, with 16 bases in between. CDR3 length equals 18 residues. In germline, CDR1 is LGHNA, CDR2 YSLEER. CDR3 nucleotides: TGCGCCAGCAGCCAAGATCTCTGGCAGATAAAAAGCACAGATACGCAGTATTTT. Translated: CASSQDLWQIKSTDTQYF.

This sequence joins TRBV19 and TRBJ2-7; a possible D gene is TRBD1 (5 bases). V lost 0 bases and J lost 3, with 6 bases in between. Germline V lookup: CDR1 LNHDA, CDR2 SQIVND (reference sequence). This CDR3 is built from 13 residues. The CDR3 region is CASSIEDSYEQYF. In DNA, the CDR3 is TGTGCCAGTAGTATAGAAGACAGCTACGAGCAGTACTTC.

The chain recombines TRBV11-2 with TRBJ1-2; D unclear. Between the trimmed V and J ends, which lost 2 bases and 2 bases, there was a span of 12 bases. Per the germline V gene, CDR1 is SGHAT and CDR2 is FQNNGV. The CDR3 is made up of 15 amino acids. For the CDR3, the DNA is TGTGCCAGCAGCTTACCTCCAAACTCGAACTATGGCTACACCTTC. As protein: CASSLPPNSNYGYTF.

This chain connects TRBV4-3 to TRBJ2-1; unclear D gene. Between the trimmed V and J ends, which lost 0 bases and 7 bases, there was a span of 7 bases. The CDR3 runs 13 residues. The germline V gene encodes CDR1 LGHNA and CDR2 YSLEER. CDR3 DNA sequence: TGCGCCAGCAGCCAAGAAACCTCTAATGAGCAGTTCTTC. It yields the protein CASSQETSNEQFF.

The chain combines TRBV5-4 with TRBJ2-1; D gene ambiguous. The CDR3 sequence is 12 residues long. Germline loops: CDR1 SGHNT, CDR2 YYREEE (reference sequence). V was cut by 4 bases and J by 8 bases, with 10 bases left in between. The CDR3 sequence: CASSMTSDEQFF. CDR3 nucleotide sequence: TGTGCCAGCAGCATGACATCCGATGAGCAGTTCTTC.

The chain uses TRBV11-2 and TRBJ2-2, with 7 positions matching TRBD2. The CDR3 is 16 amino acids. Trimming removed 5 bases from V and 5 bases from J; junction bases left unmatched: 11. Germline values: CDR1 SGHAT, CDR2 FQNNGV. The CDR3 DNA is TGTGCCAGCAGCCCCCAAACCTGGGGAGGGACCGGGGAGCTGTTTTTT. Its protein is CASSPQTWGGTGELFF.

The V gene is TRBV27, the J gene TRBJ2-7; 7 bases agree with TRBD1. Looked up from germline, CDR1 is MNHEY and CDR2 is SMNVEV (reference sequence). CDR3 length: 13 amino acids. The J segment lost 1 base and the V segment lost 5 bases, leaving 2 bases of the junction unmatched. CDR3 loop: CASSGTVSYEQYF. The CDR3 DNA is TGTGCCAGCAGTGGGACAGTTTCCTACGAGCAGTACTTC.

The V gene is TRBV5-1, the J gene TRBJ1-1; 8 bases are shared with TRBD1. Germline V gene sequence: CDR1 SGHRS, CDR2 YFSETQ. The V segment lost 4 bases and the J segment 4 bases; nucleotides outside the gene matches: 12. This CDR3 has 16 residues. Written as DNA, the CDR3 is TGCGCCAGCAGCCGAGGACAGGGTGGGTTAGGCACTGAAGCTTTCTTT. Translating gives CASSRGQGGLGTEAFF.

This chain connects TRBV7-9 to TRBJ1-2; D not certain. Germline values: CDR1 SEHNR, CDR2 FQNEAQ (reference sequence). This CDR3 contains 16 residues. Trimming shortened V by 3 bases and J by 1 base, and 15 bases separated the two germline ends. This CDR3 reads CASSLSGIQLNYGYTF. The CDR3 DNA is TGTGCCAGCAGCTTGAGCGGTATACAGCTTAACTATGGCTACACCTTC.

V gene TRBV6-5 combines with J gene TRBJ1-2; unclear D gene. Trimming shortened V by 7 bases and J by 4 bases, and 10 bases separated the two germline ends. Germline V gene sequence: CDR1 MNHEY, CDR2 SVGAGI. CDR3 length equals 12 residues. CDR3 in amino acids: CASTVRSYGYTF. Here the CDR3 DNA reads TGTGCCAGCACCGTTCGCTCCTATGGCTACACCTTC.

This sequence joins TRBV6-5 and TRBJ2-5; 7 positions agree with TRBD1. Germline loops: CDR1 MNHEY, CDR2 SVGAGI. Trimming took 6 bases from V and 9 from J; bases not matched to a gene: 7. The CDR3 sequence is 12 residues long. This CDR3 reads CASRRQGSSQYF. As DNA, the CDR3 is TGTGCCAGCAGGAGACAGGGTAGTTCCCAGTACTTC.

The gene calls are TRBV6-5 and TRBJ1-4; tentatively, D is TRBD1 (5 bases). Germline assignment: CDR1 MNHEY and CDR2 SVGAGI. This CDR3 is 14 amino acids long. Trimming removed 8 bases from V and 8 bases from J, with 18 bases in between. CDR3 bases: TGTGCCAGCTATTCGGGACCGCCTCTAGAAAAACTGTTTTTT. This gives the protein CASYSGPPLEKLFF.

The V call is TRBV7-3, the J call TRBJ1-2; a possible D gene is TRBD1 (5 bases). V was cut by 5 bases and J by 8 bases, with 15 bases left in between. Looked up from germline, CDR1 is SGHTA and CDR2 is FQGTGA. The CDR3 has 13 residues. CDR3 amino acids: CASSLTGAGGYTF. The CDR3 DNA sequence: TGTGCCAGCAGCCTTACCGGGGCTGGAGGCTACACCTTC.

The gene calls are TRBV6-5 and TRBJ2-7; TRBD1 aligns across 8 bases. This CDR3 spans 13 amino acids. Germline V gives CDR1 MNHEY, CDR2 SVGAGI. J lost 3 bases, V lost 8 bases, and 6 bases had no gene match. The CDR3 DNA follows: TGTGCCAGCTCGGACAGGGACGGCTACGAGCAGTACTTC. Its protein is CASSDRDGYEQYF.

Here the CDR3 DNA reads TGTGCCAGCTCCGGGACAACCCGAAACTTTCTATATTTT. Translation gives CASSGTTRNFLYF. The chain recombines TRBV19 with TRBJ1-3; possibly TRBD1 for D (6 bases). CDR1 is LNHDA and CDR2 is SQIVND in the germline V gene (reference sequence). The V gene lost 9 bases and the J gene lost 14 bases, with 23 bases spanning the gap. This CDR3 comprises 13 residues.

The rearrangement uses TRBV12-5 and TRBJ1-4; D is undetermined. Germline V CDR1 and CDR2: LGHNT, FRNRAP. Deletions cut 2 bases from V and 7 bases from J, with 8 bases between. The CDR3 has 13 residues. DNA for the CDR3: TGTGCTAGTGGTTTGTTGTCAAGTGAAAAACTGTTTTTT. As protein: CASGLLSSEKLFF.

The genes are TRBV7-3 and TRBJ2-5; D is possibly TRBD1 (5 bases). This CDR3 is 13 amino acids long. Germline values: CDR1 SGHTA, CDR2 FQGTGA. Trimming shortened V by 2 bases and J by 3 bases, and 7 bases separated the two germline ends. CDR3 sequence: CASSLAGKETQYF. CDR3 nucleotide sequence: TGTGCCAGCAGCTTAGCAGGGAAAGAGACCCAGTACTTC.

V gene TRBV4-3 combines with J gene TRBJ1-1; the D gene is possibly TRBD1 (5 bases). This CDR3 region has 14 residues. The germline V gene has CDR1 LGHNA and CDR2 YSLEER. The V gene lost 5 bases and the J gene lost 3 bases, with 13 bases spanning the gap. The CDR3 reads CASSYRTAYTEAFF. The CDR3 DNA follows: TGCGCCAGCAGCTACAGGACCGCATACACTGAAGCTTTCTTT.

This clone was picked up one time. The same CDR3 can be traced to other DNA sequences in this sample. V is TRBV27 and J is TRBJ2-2, with D uncertain. V dropped 2 bases and J dropped 2 bases, with 3 bases sitting between them. The CDR3 contains 13 residues. CDR1 is MNHEY and CDR2 is SMNVEV in the germline V gene (reference sequence). The CDR3 is CASSLGNTGELFF. The CDR3 DNA follows: TGTGCCAGCAGTTTAGGTAACACCGGGGAGCTGTTTTTT.

The genes are TRBV7-9 and TRBJ2-1; 7 positions match TRBD2. Per the germline V gene, CDR1 is SEHNR and CDR2 is FQNEAQ (reference sequence). The J segment lost 6 bases and the V segment lost 1 base, leaving 18 bases of the junction unmatched. There are 19 residues in the CDR3. For the CDR3, the DNA is TGTGCCAGCAGCTTAGTCCCGGGGGAGACTAGCAACCGAATCAATGAGCAGTTCTTC. The encoded protein is CASSLVPGETSNRINEQFF.